This T cell receptor (beta chain) was sequenced during a study of cytomegalovirus exposure and HLA in healthy donors. Study at large: Among about 200 million T cells, an earlier analysis found 90 million to 130 million unique TCR beta sequences. From donors who were HLA-typed, an early data release held about 89 million unique TCRs. General observations from the study: A prior analysis recorded that most TCR beta V segments were productive about 90% or about 30% of the time. TCR beta sequences numbering around 15,000 were associated with HLA alleles at 0.05 false discovery rate in a later analysis.

Regarding this clone: The antigen is not known. The sample has other DNA sequences that encode this CDR3 too.

Germline V lookup: CDR1 MNHEY, CDR2 SVGAGI. V lost 9 bases, J lost 7 bases, and 6 bases stayed unmatched. This CDR3 comprises 13 residues. In the PCR, 60 Vbeta and 13 Jbeta primers were used. Profiled with immunoSEQ multiplex PCR; TCRdb holds only in-frame clones, not every one. The profile shows 74,000 or so clones, around 67% of them singletons. This chain links TRBV6-5 with TRBJ1-6, with TRBD1 identical over 7 bases. The sequence came from a woman aged 30 to 39 in good health and CMV-seronegative. Sequencing was performed on PBMCs. CDR3 nucleotides: TGTGCCAGTGCCGACAGGGACAATTCACCCCTCCACTTT. Its translation: CASADRDNSPLHF.